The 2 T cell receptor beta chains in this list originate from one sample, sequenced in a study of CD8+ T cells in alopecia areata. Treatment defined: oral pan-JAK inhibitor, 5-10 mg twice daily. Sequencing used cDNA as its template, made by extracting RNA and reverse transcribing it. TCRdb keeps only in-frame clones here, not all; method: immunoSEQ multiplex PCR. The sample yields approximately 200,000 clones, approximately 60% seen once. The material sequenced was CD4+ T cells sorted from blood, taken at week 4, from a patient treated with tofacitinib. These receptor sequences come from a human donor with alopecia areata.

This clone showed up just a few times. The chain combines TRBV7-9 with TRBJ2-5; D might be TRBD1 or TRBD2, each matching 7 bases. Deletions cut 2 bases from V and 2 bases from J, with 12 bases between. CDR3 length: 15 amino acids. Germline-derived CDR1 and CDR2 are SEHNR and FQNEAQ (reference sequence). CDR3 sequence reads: CASSLSRGGQETQYF. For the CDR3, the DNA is TGTGCCAGCAGCTTATCCAGGGGGGGTCAAGAGACCCAGTACTTC.

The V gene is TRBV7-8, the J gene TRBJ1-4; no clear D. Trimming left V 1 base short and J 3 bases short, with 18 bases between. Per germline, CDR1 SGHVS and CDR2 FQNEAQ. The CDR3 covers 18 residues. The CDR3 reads CASSLDVVKSRPNEKLFF. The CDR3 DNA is TGTGCCAGCAGCTTAGACGTCGTAAAGTCTAGACCTAATGAAAAACTGTTTTTT.